The 20 T cell receptor beta chains below come from one sample, sequenced in a study of blood T cell repertoires in COVID-19. Sequenced by immunoSEQ multiplex PCR; TCRdb stores in-frame clones only, minus some. The repertoire holds under 60,000 clones, with about 83% as singletons. The sequencing input was peripheral blood. The receptors derive from a human donor in a cohort sampled during active COVID-19.

This chain connects TRBV24-1 to TRBJ1-4; 7 bases are a match to TRBD1. V lost 1 base to trimming and J lost 12 bases; unmatched junction nucleotides: 13. The CDR3 is made up of 16 amino acids. Germline loops: CDR1 KGHDR, CDR2 SFDVKD. The CDR3 bases are TGTGCCACCAGTGATTTCACCCCCGCAGGGGGGATCGAACTGTTTTTT. Translation gives CATSDFTPAGGIELFF.

The V call is TRBV29-1, the J call TRBJ2-3; D call uncertain. CDR1 is SQVTM, CDR2 ANQGSEA, per germline. The V gene lost 6 bases and the J gene lost 2 bases, with 15 bases spanning the gap. The CDR3 runs 14 residues. CDR3 region: CSVAESPFTDTQYF. The CDR3 DNA sequence: TGCAGCGTGGCGGAGTCCCCGTTCACAGATACGCAGTATTTT.

The CDR3 is CASSLNPDSTYEQYF. CDR3 DNA: TGTGCCAGCAGCTTAAACCCCGACAGCACCTACGAGCAGTACTTC. The chain joins TRBV7-6 to TRBJ2-7, with TRBD1 as a possible D gene (5 bases). CDR1 and CDR2 (germline): SGHVS, FNYEAQ. The V gene lost 2 bases and the J gene lost 2 bases, with 13 bases spanning the gap. The CDR3 length is 15 residues.

The rearrangement uses TRBV25-1 and TRBJ1-2; D perhaps matches TRBD1 (6 bases). CDR1 is MGHDK and CDR2 is SYGVNS in the germline V gene. The CDR3 is made up of 15 amino acids. V was shortened by 2 bases and J by 8 bases, with 18 bases between the two germline ends. The CDR3 nucleotides read TGTGCCAGCAGTGAACGGAACAGGGAAGAGCTAGGCTACACCTTC. Amino acid sequence: CASSERNREELGYTF.

V gene TRBV25-1 combines with J gene TRBJ1-3; D is uncertain. V was trimmed by 4 bases and J by 0 bases, leaving 4 bases between them. Germline values: CDR1 MGHDK, CDR2 SYGVNS. The CDR3 totals 13 residues. The CDR3: CASSASSGNTIYF. As DNA, the CDR3 is TGTGCCAGCAGTGCTAGCTCTGGAAACACCATATATTTT.

Note on this clone: Germline and junction disagree at one end, which may indicate a read error. This chain joins TRBV9 and TRBJ2-3; 14 positions agree with TRBD2. Per germline, CDR1 SGDLS and CDR2 YYNGEE. The CDR3 is made up of 16 amino acids. The CDR3 is CASSVGTSGGFDTQYF. The DNA of the CDR3 is TGTGCCAGCAGTGTAGGGACTAGCGGGGGTTTTGATACGCAGTATTTT.

The chain combines TRBV5-1 with TRBJ1-1, with D maybe TRBD1 (6 bases). CDR1 SGHRS and CDR2 YFSETQ come from the germline V gene. Trimming removed 0 bases from V and 13 bases from J, with 19 bases in between. CDR3 size: 14 residues. This chain's CDR3 is CASSLAEEEQGCFF. DNA for the CDR3: TGCGCCAGCAGCTTGGCAGAGGAAGAACAGGGTTGTTTCTTT.

The rearrangement uses TRBV7-2 and TRBJ1-6, with 7 nucleotides matching TRBD1. CDR1 and CDR2 (germline): SGHTA, FQGNSA. The trim removed 2 bases at V and 10 bases at J, leaving 2 bases unmatched. The CDR3 has 13 amino acids. The DNA of the CDR3 is TGTGCCAGCAGCTTAACAGGGGAATCACCCCTCCACTTT. Translating gives CASSLTGESPLHF. The variable domain in full, completed from reference TRBV7-2 and TRBJ1-6, reads GAGVSQSPSNKVTEKGKDVELRCDPISGHTALYWYRQSLGQGLEFLIYFQGNSAPDKSGLPSDRFSAERTGGSVSTLTIQRTQQEDSAVYLCASSLTGESPLHFGNGTRLTVT.

The chain links TRBV7-9 to TRBJ2-3; D is unclear. This CDR3 has 13 residues. The V end was cut by 3 bases, the J end by 1 base, with 5 bases between. Per the germline V gene, CDR1 is SEHNR and CDR2 is FQNEAQ (reference sequence). This CDR3 reads CASSFRGTDTQYF. CDR3 sequence (DNA): TGTGCCAGCAGCTTCCGGGGCACAGATACGCAGTATTTT.

This chain connects TRBV7-2 to TRBJ2-1; 10 bases align to TRBD2. This CDR3 contains 17 residues. Germline V CDR1 and CDR2: SGHTA, FQGNSA. V dropped 1 base and J dropped 9; count of bases not matched to a gene: 12. The CDR3 DNA sequence: TGTGCCAGCAGCTTAGACGCAGCGGGGGGGCCTAGGGGTGAGCAGTTCTTC. This translates into CASSLDAAGGPRGEQFF.

This rearrangement joins TRBV2 to TRBJ1-3; TRBD1 is a possible D gene (5 bases). CDR1 and CDR2 (germline): SNHLY, FYNNEI. V was cut by 4 bases and J by 0 bases, with 13 bases left in between. This CDR3 is 16 amino acids long. The CDR3 here is CASSAGGGHSGNTIYF. In DNA form, the CDR3 reads TGTGCCAGCAGTGCTGGGGGGGGTCACTCTGGAAACACCATATATTTT.

The chain is built from TRBV7-9 and TRBJ2-3; 10 nucleotides match TRBD2. Germline assignment: CDR1 SEHNR and CDR2 FQNEAQ (reference sequence). This CDR3 comprises 18 residues. With V trimmed by 4 bases and J by 1 base, 11 bases remained unmatched. The CDR3 reads CASSSTLILAGRTDTQYF. In nucleotides, the CDR3 is TGTGCCAGCAGCTCTACGCTAATACTAGCGGGGCGCACAGATACGCAGTATTTT.

The chain has TRBV4-1 and TRBJ1-5, with D unresolved. The CDR3 length is 16 residues. The V gene's germline CDR1 is MGHRA and CDR2 YSYEKL. V was clipped by 4 bases and J by 4 bases, with 17 bases between them. The CDR3 DNA follows: TGCGCCAGCAGCCCAGCGTCACGGTCGGGTAATCAGCCCCAGCATTTT. Translating it yields CASSPASRSGNQPQHF.

The chain has TRBV7-3 and TRBJ2-1; 12 nucleotides line up with TRBD2. Looked up from germline, CDR1 is SGHTA and CDR2 is FQGTGA. The J segment lost 0 bases and the V segment lost 5 bases, leaving 2 bases of the junction unmatched. There are 16 residues in the CDR3. The CDR3 coding sequence is TGTGCCAGCAGCGCTAGCGGGGGGGCCTCCTACAATGAGCAGTTCTTC. Protein: CASSASGGASYNEQFF.

The rearrangement joins TRBV6-5 to TRBJ1-3, with a possible D match to TRBD1 (6 bases). Trimming stripped 0 bases from V and 4 bases from J, with 13 bases between. The V gene's germline CDR1 is MNHEY and CDR2 SVGAGI. The CDR3 spans 16 residues. CDR3 loop: CASSYSWTEIGNTIYF. In nucleotides, the CDR3 is TGTGCCAGCAGTTACTCCTGGACAGAGATAGGAAACACCATATATTTT.

J is TRBJ2-1 and V is TRBV5-6; 13 bases align to TRBD2. The CDR3 extends over 13 amino acids. Germline CDR1 SGHDT, CDR2 YYEEEE. Trimming cost V 1 base and J 15 bases; bases outside gene matches: 4. Written as DNA, the CDR3 is TGTGCCAGCAGCTTGACTAGCGGGGGGGCCCGGTTCTTC. Translating gives CASSLTSGGARFF.

This clone was seen once. This rearrangement joins TRBV18 to TRBJ1-1; D gene uncertain. Trimming removed 2 bases from V and 3 bases from J, with 7 bases in between. Germline V gene lookup returns CDR1 KGHSH and CDR2 LQKENI. CDR3 length: 13 residues. DNA for the CDR3: TGTGCCAGCTCACCATTCGGTGACACTGAAGCTTTCTTT. It translates to CASSPFGDTEAFF.

The rearrangement uses TRBV30 and TRBJ2-1; 10 positions agree with TRBD2. The CDR3 spans 15 residues. CDR1 GTSNPN and CDR2 SVGIG come from the germline V gene (reference sequence). J lost 4 bases, V lost 3 bases, and 6 bases had no gene match. The CDR3 nucleotides are TGTGCCTGGAGCCCCCGGGGACTAGCGTACAATGAGCAGTTCTTC. Translation: CAWSPRGLAYNEQFF.

The rearrangement uses TRBV6-5 and TRBJ2-7; 7 nucleotides align to TRBD2. The V segment lost 6 bases and the J segment 6 bases; nucleotides outside the gene matches: 11. CDR3 length equals 14 residues. CDR1 is MNHEY and CDR2 is SVGAGI in the germline V gene. The CDR3 DNA is TGTGCCAGCAGAACGGGGGGTAGTGCTGGCGAGCAGTACTTC. This encodes CASRTGGSAGEQYF.

The rearrangement links TRBV28 to TRBJ2-7; D remains unclear. CDR1 and CDR2 (germline): MDHEN, SYDVKM. The CDR3 has 13 amino acids. Trimming left V 8 bases short and J 5 bases short, with 16 bases between. The CDR3: CASVSGFLHEQYF. Here the CDR3 DNA reads TGTGCCAGCGTGTCCGGGTTTCTCCACGAGCAGTACTTC.